Listed here are 9 T cell receptor beta chains from one sample, sequenced in a study of blood T cell repertoires in COVID-19. TCRdb's table, derived via immunoSEQ multiplex PCR, lists solely in-frame clones and lacks some. The data contain a few hundred thousand clones, roughly 84% of them singletons. Sequencing used PBMCs or T cells enriched from blood (not recorded which). The receptors stem from a woman between 40 and 55 years old who had recovered from COVID-19.

In its sample, this clone was seen once. The chain links TRBV7-2 to TRBJ2-1, with 9 bases that match TRBD2. This CDR3 comprises 15 residues. J was trimmed by 2 bases and V by 5 bases; bases with no gene match: 4. Germline assignment: CDR1 SGHTA and CDR2 FQGNSA. The CDR3 DNA reads TGTGCCAGCAGCCCGAGCGGGAGGACCTACAATGAGCAGTTCTTC. Translation gives CASSPSGRTYNEQFF.

Only one count was recorded for this clone. The chain has TRBV6-2 or TRBV6-3 and TRBJ1-2; possibly TRBD1 for D (6 bases). V lost 5 bases and J 4 bases, leaving 17 bases between the germline ends. From germline, CDR1 is MNHEY and CDR2 SVGEGT. The CDR3 has 15 residues. This CDR3 is CASSPTLGGPYGYTF. The CDR3, as DNA: TGTGCCAGCAGTCCGACCCTCGGGGGGCCCTATGGCTACACCTTC.

J is TRBJ2-1 and V is TRBV20-1; TRBD2 agrees at 7 bases. Per germline, CDR1 DFQATT and CDR2 SNEGSKA (reference sequence). V trimming: 3 bases; J trimming: 4 bases; junction bases outside the gene matches: 3. CDR3 length equals 13 residues. DNA for the CDR3: TGCAGTGCTAGTGCTAGCGGTTACAATGAGCAGTTCTTC. Translating gives CSASASGYNEQFF.

The J gene is TRBJ1-1, the V gene TRBV2; the match to TRBD1 covers 12 bases. The V segment lost 6 bases and the J segment 4 bases; nucleotides outside the gene matches: 12. This CDR3 region has 17 residues. CDR1 and CDR2 (germline): SNHLY, FYNNEI. The CDR3 nucleotides are TGTGCCAGCAGCCGTCCCGGGACAGGGGGCGGGGGCACTGAAGCTTTCTTT. This gives the protein CASSRPGTGGGGTEAFF.

There are a few counts of this clone. V is TRBV7-8 and J is TRBJ1-1, with D maybe TRBD1 (6 bases). CDR1 and CDR2 (germline): SGHVS, FQNEAQ. V was trimmed by 5 bases and J by 0 bases, leaving 13 bases between them. There are 15 residues in the CDR3. The CDR3 nucleotides are TGTGCCAGCAGCCGAGGTGGGACAATGAACACTGAAGCTTTCTTT. Protein: CASSRGGTMNTEAFF. Filled out from reference TRBV7-8 and TRBJ1-1, the complete variable domain reads GAGVSQSPRYKVAKRGQDVALRCDPISGHVSLFWYQQALGQGPEFLTYFQNEAQLDKSGLPSDRFFAERPEGSVSTLKIQRTQQEDSAVYLCASSRGGTMNTEAFFGQGTRLTVV.

The CDR3, as DNA: TGTGCAATACAGCGGGTCTACAATGAGCAGTTCTTC. This codes for CAIQRVYNEQFF. The chain employs TRBV7-2 and TRBJ2-1, with D tentatively TRBD2 (6 bases). The CDR3 spans 12 residues. CDR1 is SGHTA, CDR2 FQGNSA, per germline.

The gene calls are TRBV12-3 or TRBV12-4 and TRBJ1-1; D is uncertain. This CDR3 has 13 residues. Between the trimmed V and J ends, which lost 1 base and 5 bases, there was a span of 8 bases. CDR3 loop: CASSLGFGTEAFF. CDR3 bases: TGTGCCAGCAGTTTAGGATTCGGTACTGAAGCTTTCTTT.

This clone was observed a handful of times. V and J are TRBV7-8 and TRBJ2-5; D is perhaps TRBD2 (5 bases). Looked up from germline, CDR1 is SGHVS and CDR2 is FQNEAQ. The V end lost 2 bases, the J end lost 4 bases, and 14 bases lay between the germline ends. The CDR3 has 15 residues. CDR3 coding DNA: TGTGCCAGCAGCTTAACTAGGGAGATTGCAGAGACCCAGTACTTC. The encoded protein is CASSLTREIAETQYF.

This chain uses TRBV7-6 with TRBJ2-7; D perhaps matches TRBD2 (5 bases). V was clipped by 1 base and J by 3 bases, with 13 bases between them. The CDR3 loop spans 15 amino acids. Germline CDR1 and CDR2: SGHVS and FNYEAQ. CDR3: CASSLEPGNYYEQYV. The CDR3 nucleotides read TGTGCCAGCAGCTTAGAACCCGGGAATTACTACGAGCAGTACGTC.